What follows are 4 T cell receptor beta chains derived from one specimen sequenced in a study of human T cells and chemical hapten exposure (dated by TCRdb to the early 2020s). Read against the paper, the sample's time point label means: patch test 1, 2 weeks after DPC sensitization. The meaning of the sample's treatment or condition label: therapeutic diphenylcyclopropenone sensitization with weekly scalp DPC. The library was prepared using RACE. Sequenced on a NextSeq 500. TCRdb reanalyzed the raw reads on its own, using fastp at Q25 for trimming and MiXCR for clone calling, and kept in-frame beta chains. When rows share a CDR3 protein, they turn into one entry using the most common DNA and genes. The sample records roughly 200,000 distinct CDR3 sequences, 20% to 25% of which are singletons. The ten top clones hold over 6.5% of the sample. The specimen comprised whole blood, sampled in connection with sensitization to the hapten diphenylcyclopropenone (DPC). The source is a woman aged 45-59 years with alopecia areata. Some clones in this sample may be carry-over from other donors' samples.

This rearrangement joins TRBV9 to TRBJ2-3; 9 positions match TRBD2. Germline V gene sequence: CDR1 SGDLS, CDR2 YYNGEE. Trimming cost V 0 bases and J 4 bases; bases outside gene matches: 12. CDR3 size: 18 residues. The CDR3 coding sequence is TGTGCCAGCAGCGTAGGGGCAGGCGGGACTAGCAGGGCAGATACGCAGTATTTT. Translation gives CASSVGAGGTSRADTQYF.

CDR3 amino acids: CASSRTSGSTPYEQYF. The DNA of the CDR3 is TGTGCCAGCAGCCGGACTAGCGGGAGCACTCCCTACGAGCAGTACTTC. The chain joins TRBV27 to TRBJ2-7; 13 positions agree with TRBD2. The CDR3 runs 16 residues. Germline V lookup: CDR1 MNHEY, CDR2 SMNVEV (reference sequence). V gave up 6 bases and J gave up 2 bases; unmatched junction bases: 7.

This clonotype was detected only a few times. The DNA of the CDR3 is TGCGCCAGCAGCTTGGTACCCAACACAGATACGCAGTATTTT. Translating gives CASSLVPNTDTQYF. The chain links TRBV5-1 to TRBJ2-3; D is uncertain. The CDR3 loop spans 14 amino acids. The V and J ends lost 0 bases and 2 bases respectively, with 7 bases between them. The germline V gene has CDR1 SGHRS and CDR2 YFSETQ. Filled out from reference TRBV5-1 and TRBJ2-3, the complete variable domain reads KAGVTQTPRYLIKTRGQQVTLSCSPISGHRSVSWYQQTPGQGLQFLFEYFSETQRNKGNFPGRFSGRQFSNSRSEMNVSTLELGDSALYLCASSLVPNTDTQYFGPGTRLTVL.

CDR3 loop: CASSSGLTPYEQYF. CDR3 sequence (DNA): TGTGCCAGCAGCTCAGGACTAACGCCCTACGAGCAGTACTTC. The chain couples TRBV7-9 to TRBJ2-7; the D gene is possibly TRBD2 (6 bases). Per the germline V gene, CDR1 is SEHNR and CDR2 is FQNEAQ (reference sequence). The CDR3 totals 14 residues. V lost 4 bases to trimming and J lost 2 bases, with 12 bases between them.